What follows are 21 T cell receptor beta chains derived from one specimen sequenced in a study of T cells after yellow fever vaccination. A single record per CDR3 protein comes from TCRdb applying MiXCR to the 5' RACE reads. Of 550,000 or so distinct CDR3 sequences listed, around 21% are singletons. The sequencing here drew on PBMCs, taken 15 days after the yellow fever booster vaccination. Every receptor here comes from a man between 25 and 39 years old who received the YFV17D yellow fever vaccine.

The CDR3, as DNA: TGTGCCAGCAGTTACCTGACAGGGAAAGACACTGAAGCTTTCTTT. Amino acids: CASSYLTGKDTEAFF. J is TRBJ1-1 and V is TRBV6-5, with 7 bases matching TRBD1. CDR3 size: 15 residues. V was pared by 2 bases and J by 3 bases, with 6 bases of the junction left unmatched. Germline loops: CDR1 MNHEY, CDR2 SVGAGI.

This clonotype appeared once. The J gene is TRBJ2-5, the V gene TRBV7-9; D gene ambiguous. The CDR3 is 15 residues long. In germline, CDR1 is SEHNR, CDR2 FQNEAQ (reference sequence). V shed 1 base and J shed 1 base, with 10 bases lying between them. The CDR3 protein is CASSLVWESQETQYF. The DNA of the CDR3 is TGTGCCAGCAGCTTAGTATGGGAATCCCAAGAGACCCAGTACTTC.

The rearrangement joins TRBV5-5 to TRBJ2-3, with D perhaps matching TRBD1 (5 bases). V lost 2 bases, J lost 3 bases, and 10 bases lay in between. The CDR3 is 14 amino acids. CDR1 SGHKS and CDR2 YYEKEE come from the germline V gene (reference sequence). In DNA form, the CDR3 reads TGTGCCAGCAGCTTTTTCGACAGAACAGATACGCAGTATTTT. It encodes CASSFFDRTDTQYF.

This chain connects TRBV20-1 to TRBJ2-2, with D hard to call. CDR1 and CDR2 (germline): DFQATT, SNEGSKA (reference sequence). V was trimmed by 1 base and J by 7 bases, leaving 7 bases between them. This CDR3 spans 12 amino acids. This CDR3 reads CSARGGYGELFF. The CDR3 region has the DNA TGCAGTGCTAGAGGCGGCTACGGGGAGCTGTTTTTT.

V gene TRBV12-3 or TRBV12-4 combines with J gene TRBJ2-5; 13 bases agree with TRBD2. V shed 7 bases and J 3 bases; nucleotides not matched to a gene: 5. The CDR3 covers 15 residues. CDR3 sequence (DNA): TGTGCCAGCAATTACGGACTAGCGGGAGAAGAGACCCAGTACTTC. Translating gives CASNYGLAGEETQYF.

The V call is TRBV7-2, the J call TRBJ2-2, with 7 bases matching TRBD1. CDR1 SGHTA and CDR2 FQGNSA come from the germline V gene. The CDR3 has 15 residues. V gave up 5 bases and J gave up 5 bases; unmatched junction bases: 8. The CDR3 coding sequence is TGTGCCAGCAGCCCGAGGACAGGCTTTACCGGGGAGCTGTTTTTT. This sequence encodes CASSPRTGFTGELFF.

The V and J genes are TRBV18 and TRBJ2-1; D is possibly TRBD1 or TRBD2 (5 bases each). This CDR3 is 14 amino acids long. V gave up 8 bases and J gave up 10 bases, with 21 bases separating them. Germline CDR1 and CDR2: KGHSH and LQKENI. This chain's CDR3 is CASRPTSGAGEQFF. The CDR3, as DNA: TGTGCCAGCCGCCCTACTTCCGGGGCCGGGGAGCAGTTCTTC.

DNA for the CDR3: TGCAGCGTTGGGTTAAACGAGCAGTACTTC. It specifies CSVGLNEQYF. The rearrangement joins TRBV29-1 to TRBJ2-7; D is unclear. This CDR3 comprises 10 residues. Trimming removed 4 bases at V and 5 bases at J, with 6 bases between. Germline values: CDR1 SQVTM, CDR2 ANQGSEA.

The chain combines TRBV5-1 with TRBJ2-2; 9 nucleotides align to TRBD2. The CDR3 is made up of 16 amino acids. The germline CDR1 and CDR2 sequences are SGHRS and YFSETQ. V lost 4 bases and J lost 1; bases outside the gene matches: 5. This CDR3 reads CASSNSGSGNTGELFF. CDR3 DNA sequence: TGCGCCAGCAGCAATAGCGGGAGCGGGAACACCGGGGAGCTGTTTTTT.

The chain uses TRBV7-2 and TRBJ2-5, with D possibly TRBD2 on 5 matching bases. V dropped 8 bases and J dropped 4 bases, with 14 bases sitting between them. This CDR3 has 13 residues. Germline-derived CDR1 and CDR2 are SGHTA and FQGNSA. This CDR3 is CASSYRTGETQYF. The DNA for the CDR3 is TGTGCCAGCTCCTATAGGACTGGAGAGACCCAGTACTTC.

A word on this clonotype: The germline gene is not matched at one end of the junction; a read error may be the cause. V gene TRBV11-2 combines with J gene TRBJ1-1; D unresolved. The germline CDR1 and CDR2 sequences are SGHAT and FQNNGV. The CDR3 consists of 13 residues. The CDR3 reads CDSSLVGNTEAFF. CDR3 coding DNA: TGTGACAGCAGCTTAGTGGGAAACACTGAAGCTTTCTTT.

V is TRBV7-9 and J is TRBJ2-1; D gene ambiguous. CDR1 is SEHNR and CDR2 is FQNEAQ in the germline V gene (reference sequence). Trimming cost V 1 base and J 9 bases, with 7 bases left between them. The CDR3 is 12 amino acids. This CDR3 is CASSLGGSEQFF. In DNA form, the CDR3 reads TGTGCCAGCAGCTTAGGTGGCAGTGAGCAGTTCTTC. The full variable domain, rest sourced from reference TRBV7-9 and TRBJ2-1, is DTGVSQNPRHKITKRGQNVTFRCDPISEHNRLYWYRQTLGQGPEFLTYFQNEAQLEKSRLLSDRFSAERPKGSFSTLEIQRTEQGDSAMYLCASSLGGSEQFFGPGTRLTVL.

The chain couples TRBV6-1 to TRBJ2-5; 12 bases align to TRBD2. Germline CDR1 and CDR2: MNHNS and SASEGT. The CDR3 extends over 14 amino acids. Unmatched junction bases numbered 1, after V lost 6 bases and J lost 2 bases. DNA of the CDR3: TGTGCCAGCAGAGGACTAGCGGGGCAAGAGACCCAGTACTTC. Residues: CASRGLAGQETQYF.

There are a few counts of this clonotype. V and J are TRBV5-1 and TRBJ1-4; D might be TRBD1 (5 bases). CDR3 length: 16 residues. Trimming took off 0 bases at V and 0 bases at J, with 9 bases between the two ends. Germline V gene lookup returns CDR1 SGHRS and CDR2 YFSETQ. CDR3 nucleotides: TGCGCCAGCAGCTTGGCCGGGGGTGCAACTAATGAAAAACTGTTTTTT. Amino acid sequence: CASSLAGGATNEKLFF.

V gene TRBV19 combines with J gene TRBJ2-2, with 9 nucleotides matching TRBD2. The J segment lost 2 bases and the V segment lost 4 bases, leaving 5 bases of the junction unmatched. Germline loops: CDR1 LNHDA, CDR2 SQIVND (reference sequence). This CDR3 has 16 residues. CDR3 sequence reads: CASSTRLAENTGELFF. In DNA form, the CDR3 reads TGTGCCAGTAGTACCCGACTAGCGGAAAACACCGGGGAGCTGTTTTTT.

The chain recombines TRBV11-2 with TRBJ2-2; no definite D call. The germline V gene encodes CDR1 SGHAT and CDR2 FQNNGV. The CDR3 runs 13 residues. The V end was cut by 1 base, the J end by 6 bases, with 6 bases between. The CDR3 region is CASSLGFAGELFF. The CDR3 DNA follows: TGTGCCAGCAGCTTAGGGTTTGCCGGGGAGCTGTTTTTT.

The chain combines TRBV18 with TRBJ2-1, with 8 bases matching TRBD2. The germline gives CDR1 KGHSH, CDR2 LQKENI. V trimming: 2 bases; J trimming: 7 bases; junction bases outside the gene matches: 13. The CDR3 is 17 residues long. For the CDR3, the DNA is TGTGCCAGCTCACCAGCCTCGGGACTAGAACGAAGAAATGAGCAGTTCTTC. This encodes CASSPASGLERRNEQFF.

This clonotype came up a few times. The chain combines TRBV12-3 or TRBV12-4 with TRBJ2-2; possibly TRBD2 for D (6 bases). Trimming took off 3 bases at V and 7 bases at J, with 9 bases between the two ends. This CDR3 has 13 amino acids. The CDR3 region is CASSFSSDGELFF. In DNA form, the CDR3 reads TGTGCCAGCAGTTTTTCTAGCGACGGGGAGCTGTTTTTT.

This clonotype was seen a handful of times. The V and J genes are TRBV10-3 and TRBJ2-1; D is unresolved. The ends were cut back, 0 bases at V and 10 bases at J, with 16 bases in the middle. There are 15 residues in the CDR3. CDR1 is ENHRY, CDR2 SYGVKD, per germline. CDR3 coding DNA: TGTGCCATCAGTGAGTCCAAATATAGACCTGAGGAGCAGTTCTTC. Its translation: CAISESKYRPEEQFF.

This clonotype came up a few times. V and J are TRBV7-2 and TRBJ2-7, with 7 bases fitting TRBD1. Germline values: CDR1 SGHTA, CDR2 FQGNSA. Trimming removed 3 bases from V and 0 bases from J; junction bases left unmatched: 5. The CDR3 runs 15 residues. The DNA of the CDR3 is TGTGCCAGCAGCTTCGACAGGGCCAGCTCCTACGAGCAGTACTTC. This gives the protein CASSFDRASSYEQYF.

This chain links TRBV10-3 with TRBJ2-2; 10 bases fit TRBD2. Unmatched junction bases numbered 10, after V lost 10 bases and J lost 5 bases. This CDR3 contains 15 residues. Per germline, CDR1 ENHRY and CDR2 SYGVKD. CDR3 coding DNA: TGTGCCACCTCTCCTAGCGGGAGATCTACCGGGGAGCTGTTTTTT. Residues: CATSPSGRSTGELFF.